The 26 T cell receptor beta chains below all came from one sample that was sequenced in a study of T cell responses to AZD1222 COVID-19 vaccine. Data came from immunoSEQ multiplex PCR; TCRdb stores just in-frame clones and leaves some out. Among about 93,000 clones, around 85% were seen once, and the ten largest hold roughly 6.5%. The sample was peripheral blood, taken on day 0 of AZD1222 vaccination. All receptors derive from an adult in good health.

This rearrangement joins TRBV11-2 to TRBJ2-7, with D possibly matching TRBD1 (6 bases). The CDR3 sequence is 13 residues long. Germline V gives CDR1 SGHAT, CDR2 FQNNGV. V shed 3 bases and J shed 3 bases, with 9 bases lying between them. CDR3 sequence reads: CASSFDRNYEQYF. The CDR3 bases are TGTGCCAGCAGCTTTGACAGGAACTACGAGCAGTACTTC.

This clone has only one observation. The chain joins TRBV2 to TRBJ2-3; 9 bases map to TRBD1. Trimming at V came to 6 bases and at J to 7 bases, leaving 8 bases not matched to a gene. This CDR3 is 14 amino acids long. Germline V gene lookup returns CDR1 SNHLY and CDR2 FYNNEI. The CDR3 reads CASRDRGDSNTQYF. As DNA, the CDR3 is TGTGCCAGCAGGGACAGGGGAGATTCAAATACGCAGTATTTT.

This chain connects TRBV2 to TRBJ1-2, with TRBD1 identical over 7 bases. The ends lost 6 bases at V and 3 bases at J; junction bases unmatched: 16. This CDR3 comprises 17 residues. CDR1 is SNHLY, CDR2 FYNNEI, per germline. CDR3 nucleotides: TGTGCCAGCAGCGAACCCGACAGGGTGGGGTTGGACTATGGCTACACCTTC. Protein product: CASSEPDRVGLDYGYTF.

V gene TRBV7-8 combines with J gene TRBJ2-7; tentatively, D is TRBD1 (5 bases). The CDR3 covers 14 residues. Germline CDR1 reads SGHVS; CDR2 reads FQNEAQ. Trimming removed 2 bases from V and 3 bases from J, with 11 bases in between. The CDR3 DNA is TGTGCCAGCAGCTTAAGGCAGGGTTTCTACGAGCAGTACTTC. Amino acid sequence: CASSLRQGFYEQYF.

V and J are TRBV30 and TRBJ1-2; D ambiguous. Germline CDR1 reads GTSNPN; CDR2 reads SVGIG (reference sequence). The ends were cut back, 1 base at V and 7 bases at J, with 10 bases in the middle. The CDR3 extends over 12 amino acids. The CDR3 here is CAWSGGVVGYTF. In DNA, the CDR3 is TGTGCCTGGAGTGGGGGAGTTGTTGGCTACACCTTC.

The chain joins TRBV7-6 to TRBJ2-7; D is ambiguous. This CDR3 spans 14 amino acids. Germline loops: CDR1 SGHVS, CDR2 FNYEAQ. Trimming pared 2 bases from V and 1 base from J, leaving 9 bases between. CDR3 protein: CASSLSSFSYEQYF. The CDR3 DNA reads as TGTGCCAGCAGCTTAAGCAGTTTTTCCTACGAGCAGTACTTC.

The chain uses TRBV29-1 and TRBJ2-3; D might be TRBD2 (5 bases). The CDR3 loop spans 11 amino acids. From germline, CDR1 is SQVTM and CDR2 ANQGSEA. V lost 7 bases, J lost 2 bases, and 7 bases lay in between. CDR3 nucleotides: TGCAGCGGAGGGAACACAGATACGCAGTATTTT. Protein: CSGGNTDTQYF.

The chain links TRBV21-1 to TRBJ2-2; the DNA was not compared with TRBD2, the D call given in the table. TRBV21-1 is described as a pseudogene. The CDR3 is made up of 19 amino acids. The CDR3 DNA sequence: TGTGCCAGCAGCGGAAACGGGACTAGCGGGAGTTCGAACACCGGGGAGCTGTTTTTT. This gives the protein CASSGNGTSGSSNTGELFF.

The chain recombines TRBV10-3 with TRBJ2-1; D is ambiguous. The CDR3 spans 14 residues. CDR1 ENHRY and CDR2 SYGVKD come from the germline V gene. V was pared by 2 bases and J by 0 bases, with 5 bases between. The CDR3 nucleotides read TGTGCCATCAGTGAGGAAATCTCCTACAATGAGCAGTTCTTC. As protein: CAISEEISYNEQFF.

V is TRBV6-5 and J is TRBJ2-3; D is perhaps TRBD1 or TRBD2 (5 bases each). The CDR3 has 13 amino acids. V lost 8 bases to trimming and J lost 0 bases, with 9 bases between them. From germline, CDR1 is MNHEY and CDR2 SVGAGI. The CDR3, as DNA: TGTGCCAGCGGGGGTCATAGCACAGATACGCAGTATTTT. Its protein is CASGGHSTDTQYF.

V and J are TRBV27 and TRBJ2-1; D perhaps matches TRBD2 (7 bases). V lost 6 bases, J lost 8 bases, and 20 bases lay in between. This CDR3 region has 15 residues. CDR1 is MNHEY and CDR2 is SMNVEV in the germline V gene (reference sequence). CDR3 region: CASSRWGGPGDEQFF. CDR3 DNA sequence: TGTGCCAGCAGCCGGTGGGGGGGGCCGGGAGATGAGCAGTTCTTC.

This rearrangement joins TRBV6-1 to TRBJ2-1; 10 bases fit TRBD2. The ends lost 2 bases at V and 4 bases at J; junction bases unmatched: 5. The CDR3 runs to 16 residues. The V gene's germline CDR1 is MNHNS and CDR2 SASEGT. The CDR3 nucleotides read TGTGCCAGCAGTGAAACTAGCGGGATATGGTACAATGAGCAGTTCTTC. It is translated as CASSETSGIWYNEQFF.

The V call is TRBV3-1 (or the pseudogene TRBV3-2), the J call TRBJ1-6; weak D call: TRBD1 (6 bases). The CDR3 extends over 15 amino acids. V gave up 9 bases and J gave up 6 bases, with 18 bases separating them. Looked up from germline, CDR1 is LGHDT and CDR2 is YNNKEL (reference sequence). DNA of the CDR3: TGTGCCAGTGGACGGAGCAGGGGAAGTAATTCACCCCTCCACTTT. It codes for CASGRSRGSNSPLHF.

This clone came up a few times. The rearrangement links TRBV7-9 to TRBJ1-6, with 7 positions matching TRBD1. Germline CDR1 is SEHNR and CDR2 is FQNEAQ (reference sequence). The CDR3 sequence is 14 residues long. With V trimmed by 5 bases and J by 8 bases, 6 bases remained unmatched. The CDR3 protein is CASSPIDRDSPLHF. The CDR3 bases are TGTGCCAGCAGCCCTATCGACAGGGATTCACCCCTCCACTTT.

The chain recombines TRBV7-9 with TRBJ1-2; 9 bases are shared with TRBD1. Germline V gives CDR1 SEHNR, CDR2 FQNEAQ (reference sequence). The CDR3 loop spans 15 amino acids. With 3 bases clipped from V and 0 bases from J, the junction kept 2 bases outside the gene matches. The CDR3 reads CASSLDRGTNYGYTF. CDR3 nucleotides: TGTGCCAGCAGCTTGGACAGGGGAACTAACTATGGCTACACCTTC.

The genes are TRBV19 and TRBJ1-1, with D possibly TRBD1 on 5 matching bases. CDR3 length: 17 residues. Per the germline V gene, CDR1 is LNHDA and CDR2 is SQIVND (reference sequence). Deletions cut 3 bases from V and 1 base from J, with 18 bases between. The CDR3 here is CASSMQGLGGWNTEAFF. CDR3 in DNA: TGTGCCAGTAGTATGCAGGGACTTGGGGGGTGGAACACTGAAGCTTTCTTT.

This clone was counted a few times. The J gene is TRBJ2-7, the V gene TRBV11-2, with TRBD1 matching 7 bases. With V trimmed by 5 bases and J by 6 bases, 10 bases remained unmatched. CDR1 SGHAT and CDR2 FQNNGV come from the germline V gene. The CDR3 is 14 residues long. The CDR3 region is CASSRPGTEGEQYF. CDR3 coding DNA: TGTGCCAGCAGCCGCCCCGGGACAGAGGGCGAGCAGTACTTC.

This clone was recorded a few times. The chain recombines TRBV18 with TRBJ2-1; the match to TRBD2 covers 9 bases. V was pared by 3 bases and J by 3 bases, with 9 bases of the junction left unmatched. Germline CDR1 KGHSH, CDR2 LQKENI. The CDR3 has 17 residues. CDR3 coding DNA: TGTGCCAGCTCACCCACGGCCCCTAGCGGGAACTACAATGAGCAGTTCTTC. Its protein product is CASSPTAPSGNYNEQFF.

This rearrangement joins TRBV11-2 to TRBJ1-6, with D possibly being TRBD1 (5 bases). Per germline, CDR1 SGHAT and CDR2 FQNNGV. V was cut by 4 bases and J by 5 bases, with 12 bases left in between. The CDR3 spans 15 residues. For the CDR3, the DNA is TGTGCCAGCAGCTCGCCGGGACGTAATAATTCACCCCTCCACTTT. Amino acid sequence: CASSSPGRNNSPLHF.

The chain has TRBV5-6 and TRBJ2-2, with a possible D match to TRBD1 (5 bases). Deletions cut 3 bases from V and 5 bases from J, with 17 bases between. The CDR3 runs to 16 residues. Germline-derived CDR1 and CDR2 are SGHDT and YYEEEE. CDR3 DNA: TGTGCCAGCAGCTGGGGCCTTTCTGGCAGTACCGGGGAGCTGTTTTTT. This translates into CASSWGLSGSTGELFF. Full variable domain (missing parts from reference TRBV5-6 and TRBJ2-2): DAGVTQSPTHLIKTRGQQVTLRCSPKSGHDTVSWYQQALGQGPQFIFQYYEEEERQRGNFPDRFSGHQFPNYSSELNVNALLLGDSALYLCASSWGLSGSTGELFFGEGSRLTVL.

This CDR3 is CATGPSTDTQYF. The CDR3 DNA reads TGTGCCACAGGACCGAGCACAGATACGCAGTATTTT. V and J are TRBV2 and TRBJ2-3, with D uncertain. The CDR3 runs 12 residues. The germline V and J ends were trimmed by 10 bases and 0 bases, with 8 bases remaining between them. CDR1 SNHLY and CDR2 FYNNEI come from the germline V gene.

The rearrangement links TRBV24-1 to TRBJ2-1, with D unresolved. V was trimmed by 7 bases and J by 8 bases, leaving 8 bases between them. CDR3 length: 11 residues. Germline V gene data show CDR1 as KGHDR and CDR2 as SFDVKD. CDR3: CATSALDEQFF. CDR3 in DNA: TGTGCCACCAGCGCACTTGATGAGCAGTTCTTC.

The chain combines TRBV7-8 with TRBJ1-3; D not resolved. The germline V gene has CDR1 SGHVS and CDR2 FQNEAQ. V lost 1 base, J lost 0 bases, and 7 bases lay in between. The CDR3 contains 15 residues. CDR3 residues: CASSLEGSSGNTIYF. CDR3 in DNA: TGTGCCAGCAGCTTAGAGGGCAGCTCTGGAAACACCATATATTTT.

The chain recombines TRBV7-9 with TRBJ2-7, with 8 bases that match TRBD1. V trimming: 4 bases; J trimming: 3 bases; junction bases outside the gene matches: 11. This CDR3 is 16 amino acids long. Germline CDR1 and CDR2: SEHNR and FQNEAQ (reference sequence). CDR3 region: CASSSASGTGVYEQYF. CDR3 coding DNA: TGTGCCAGCAGCTCAGCTTCCGGGACAGGAGTCTACGAGCAGTACTTC.

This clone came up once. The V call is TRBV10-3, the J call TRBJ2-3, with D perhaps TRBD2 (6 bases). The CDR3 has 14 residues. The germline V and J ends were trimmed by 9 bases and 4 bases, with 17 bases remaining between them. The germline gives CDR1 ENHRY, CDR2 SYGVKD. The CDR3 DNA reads TGTGCCATAAGACTCTCCGGGGGTTCAGATACGCAGTATTTT. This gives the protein CAIRLSGGSDTQYF.

In DNA, the CDR3 is TGTGCCAGCAGCCAAGAGTGGAGACAGGGACTCTTCGGATATGGCTACACCTTC. It translates to CASSQEWRQGLFGYGYTF. The chain recombines TRBV4-2 with TRBJ1-2, with TRBD1 matching 7 bases. The germline V gene encodes CDR1 LGHNA and CDR2 YNFKEQ. The CDR3 has 18 amino acids. V gave up 0 bases and J gave up 5 bases; unmatched junction bases: 15.